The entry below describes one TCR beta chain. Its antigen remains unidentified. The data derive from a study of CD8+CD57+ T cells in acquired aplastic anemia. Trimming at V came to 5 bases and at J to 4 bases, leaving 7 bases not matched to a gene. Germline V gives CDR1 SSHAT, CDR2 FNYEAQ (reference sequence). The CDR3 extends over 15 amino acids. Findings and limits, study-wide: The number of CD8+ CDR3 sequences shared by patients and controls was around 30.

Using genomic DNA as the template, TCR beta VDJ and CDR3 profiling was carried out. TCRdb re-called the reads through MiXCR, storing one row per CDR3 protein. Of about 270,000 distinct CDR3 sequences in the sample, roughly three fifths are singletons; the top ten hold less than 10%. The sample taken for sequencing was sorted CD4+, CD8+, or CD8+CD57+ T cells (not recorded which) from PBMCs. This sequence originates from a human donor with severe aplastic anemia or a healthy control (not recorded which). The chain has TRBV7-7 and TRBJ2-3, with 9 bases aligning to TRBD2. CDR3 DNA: TGTGCCAGCAGCCCTGGGACTAGCAAGGCAGATACGCAGTATTTT. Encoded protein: CASSPGTSKADTQYF.